These 23 T cell receptor beta chains came from one sample sequenced in a study of T cells in Graves' hyperthyroidism and ophthalmopathy. TCR beta CDR3 region amplification was performed from RNA transcripts. First-round RT-PCR targeting the TCR CDR3 was performed with the HTBI primer set. TCRdb recomputed calls from the multiplex PCR reads with MiXCR, one row per CDR3 protein. The sample has about 380,000 distinct CDR3 sequences; roughly 13% are singletons. The sequenced sample consisted of blood. The receptor source for this set is a woman aged 60-70 years with Graves' hyperthyroidism.

This clonotype was observed at least ten times. The chain couples TRBV5-1 to TRBJ2-2; 9 nucleotides line up with TRBD1. J lost 4 bases, V lost 4 bases, and 8 bases had no gene match. The CDR3 totals 16 residues. Germline values: CDR1 SGHRS, CDR2 YFSETQ. The DNA of the CDR3 is TGCGCCAGCAGCGGCAGAACAGGGGGCTTCACCGGGGAGCTGTTTTTT. Translation gives CASSGRTGGFTGELFF. The entire variable domain, with the rest obtained from reference TRBV5-1 and TRBJ2-2, is as follows: KAGVTQTPRYLIKTRGQQVTLSCSPISGHRSVSWYQQTPGQGLQFLFEYFSETQRNKGNFPGRFSGRQFSNSRSEMNVSTLELGDSALYLCASSGRTGGFTGELFFGEGSRLTVL.

Many counts were recorded for this clonotype. The genes are TRBV11-2 and TRBJ2-7; D call uncertain. Germline V lookup: CDR1 SGHAT, CDR2 FQNNGV. With 6 bases removed from V and 1 base from J, the gap between germline ends came to 10 bases. This CDR3 region has 13 residues. CDR3 nucleotides: TGTGCCAGCAGGATGACACGTTCCTACGAGCAGTACTTC. Protein sequence: CASRMTRSYEQYF.

This clonotype was seen many times. This chain connects TRBV12-5 to TRBJ1-2, with D perhaps TRBD1 (5 bases). The V and J ends lost 1 base and 0 bases respectively, with 12 bases between them. This CDR3 is built from 16 residues. CDR1 is LGHNT and CDR2 is FRNRAP in the germline V gene. The CDR3 loop reads CASGLGMDTPNYGYTF. CDR3 DNA sequence: TGTGCTAGTGGTTTGGGAATGGACACACCTAACTATGGCTACACCTTC. The full variable domain, completed using reference TRBV12-5 and TRBJ1-2, is DARVTQTPRHKVTEMGQEVTMRCQPILGHNTVFWYRQTMMQGLELLAYFRNRAPLDDSGMPKDRFSAEMPDATLATLKIQPSEPRDSAVYFCASGLGMDTPNYGYTFGSGTRLTVV.

At least ten counts were recorded for this clonotype. The CDR3 spells CSASEAGLTGELFF. The CDR3 coding sequence is TGCAGTGCTAGTGAGGCAGGGCTCACCGGGGAGCTGTTTTTT. The chain carries TRBV20-1 and TRBJ2-2; maybe TRBD1 (5 bases). This CDR3 has 14 amino acids. Germline V lookup: CDR1 DFQATT, CDR2 SNEGSKA (reference sequence). Trimming took off 3 bases at V and 4 bases at J, with 12 bases between the two ends.

This clonotype has at least ten counts. This chain uses TRBV30 with TRBJ2-1, with 8 bases that match TRBD2. CDR3 length: 15 amino acids. CDR1 is GTSNPN and CDR2 is SVGIG in the germline V gene (reference sequence). The J segment lost 6 bases and the V segment lost 0 bases, leaving 7 bases of the junction unmatched. This CDR3 reads CAWSVPSGGGNEQFF. The CDR3 nucleotides are TGTGCCTGGAGTGTACCATCGGGAGGGGGCAATGAGCAGTTCTTC.

This clonotype was picked up many times. The chain recombines TRBV5-1 with TRBJ1-3; D unclear. This CDR3 region has 15 residues. Germline V gene data show CDR1 as SGHRS and CDR2 as YFSETQ. The V end was cut by 0 bases, the J end by 4 bases, with 11 bases between. CDR3 DNA sequence: TGCGCCAGCAGCTTGGAATTGGCTAGCGGAAACACCATATATTTT. Translating gives CASSLELASGNTIYF. The full variable domain, completed using reference TRBV5-1 and TRBJ1-3, is KAGVTQTPRYLIKTRGQQVTLSCSPISGHRSVSWYQQTPGQGLQFLFEYFSETQRNKGNFPGRFSGRQFSNSRSEMNVSTLELGDSALYLCASSLELASGNTIYFGEGSWLTVV.

The chain uses TRBV28 and TRBJ1-2; 9 bases agree with TRBD1. The CDR3 consists of 16 residues. The junction had 8 bases not matched to a gene; V was cut back by 6 bases and J by 0 bases. Germline V gene lookup returns CDR1 MDHEN and CDR2 SYDVKM. Here the CDR3 reads CASSQDRGRANYGYTF. The CDR3 DNA reads as TGTGCCAGCAGCCAGGACAGGGGACGAGCTAACTATGGCTACACCTTC.

This clonotype was recorded at least ten times. The V call is TRBV12-5, the J call TRBJ2-3, with D perhaps TRBD1 (6 bases). Germline CDR1 LGHNT, CDR2 FRNRAP. V was pared by 4 bases and J by 0 bases, with 11 bases between. The CDR3 is 15 amino acids. CDR3: CASGSNRVSTDTQYF. CDR3 DNA: TGTGCTAGTGGTTCGAACAGGGTTAGCACAGATACGCAGTATTTT. The full variable domain, in which reference TRBV12-5 and TRBJ2-3 provide the parts outside the CDR3, is DARVTQTPRHKVTEMGQEVTMRCQPILGHNTVFWYRQTMMQGLELLAYFRNRAPLDDSGMPKDRFSAEMPDATLATLKIQPSEPRDSAVYFCASGSNRVSTDTQYFGPGTRLTVL.

The chain has TRBV6-1 and TRBJ2-1; D assignment may be TRBD1 or TRBD2 (5 bases each). V was cut by 6 bases and J by 10 bases, with 25 bases left in between. CDR3 length: 16 amino acids. Germline values: CDR1 MNHNS, CDR2 SASEGT. CDR3: CASSPGTSSWGREQFF. CDR3 in DNA: TGTGCCAGCAGCCCCGGGACCAGCTCTTGGGGACGGGAGCAGTTCTTC.

In this sample, this clonotype turned up many times. This chain joins TRBV7-2 and TRBJ1-2; unclear D gene. There are 16 residues in the CDR3. Per the germline V gene, CDR1 is SGHTA and CDR2 is FQGNSA. V was shortened by 1 base and J by 1 base, with 13 bases between the two germline ends. The CDR3 sequence: CASSLDSSANNYGYTF. The CDR3 nucleotides are TGTGCCAGCAGCTTAGATTCCTCCGCTAATAACTATGGCTACACCTTC.

This clonotype was picked up many times. The chain employs TRBV9 and TRBJ1-2; D unresolved. This CDR3 spans 14 amino acids. V was pared by 3 bases and J by 3 bases, with 12 bases between. Germline assignment: CDR1 SGDLS and CDR2 YYNGEE. CDR3 residues: CASSDHEVDYGYTF. The CDR3 DNA reads as TGTGCCAGCAGCGATCATGAGGTGGACTATGGCTACACCTTC.

This clonotype was observed many times. The CDR3 nucleotides read TGCAGTGCTAGACCCTGGGGCAGGGAGAATGAAAAACTGTTTTTT. Translated: CSARPWGRENEKLFF. This chain joins TRBV20-1 and TRBJ1-4, with a tentative D call TRBD1 (5 bases). The CDR3 runs to 15 residues. Trimming left V 2 bases short and J 5 bases short, with 15 bases between. From germline, CDR1 is DFQATT and CDR2 SNEGSKA (reference sequence).

Many counts were recorded for this clonotype. V usage is TRBV2 and J usage is TRBJ2-7; TRBD1 is a possible D gene (6 bases). Germline CDR1 and CDR2: SNHLY and FYNNEI. Trimming shortened V by 7 bases and J by 1 base, and 17 bases separated the two germline ends. This CDR3 is 15 amino acids long. CDR3 nucleotide sequence: TGTGCCAGCACCCGAGGGGCAGGGGATTCCTACGAGCAGTACTTC. The encoded protein is CASTRGAGDSYEQYF. Full variable domain (outside the CDR3, taken from reference TRBV2 and TRBJ2-7): EPEVTQTPSHQVTQMGQEVILRCVPISNHLYFYWYRQILGQKVEFLVSFYNNEISEKSEIFDDQFSVERPDGSNFTLKIRSTKLEDSAMYFCASTRGAGDSYEQYFGPGTRLTVT.

The table lists this clonotype with a few counts. This chain links TRBV10-1 with TRBJ2-3; tentatively, D is TRBD2 (5 bases). The length of the CDR3 is 12 residues. V was trimmed by 10 bases and J by 1 base, leaving 9 bases between them. CDR1 WNHNN and CDR2 SYGVQD come from the germline V gene (reference sequence). The CDR3 spells CATAGGTDTQYF. In nucleotides, the CDR3 is TGCGCCACAGCCGGGGGCACAGATACGCAGTATTTT.

This clonotype has ten or more counts. This rearrangement joins TRBV12-3 or TRBV12-4 to TRBJ1-2; a weak D match, TRBD1 (6 bases). The CDR3 covers 15 residues. The germline V and J ends were trimmed by 7 bases and 8 bases, with 23 bases remaining between them. The CDR3 loop is CASTRRDIGLGGYTF. The CDR3 DNA reads TGTGCCAGCACTAGAAGGGACATTGGACTCGGGGGCTACACCTTC.

The table lists this clonotype with many counts. For the CDR3, the DNA is TGTGCCAGCAGCCGACTAGCGGGAGGCCAAGCGGTGTACGAGCAGTACTTC. Translation: CASSRLAGGQAVYEQYF. The chain is built from TRBV3-1 and TRBJ2-7, with 13 positions matching TRBD2. CDR1 is LGHDT and CDR2 is YNNKEL in the germline V gene (reference sequence). This CDR3 has 17 residues. Trimming removed 4 bases from V and 4 bases from J; junction bases left unmatched: 10.

V usage is TRBV19 and J usage is TRBJ2-2; D is possibly TRBD1 (5 bases). The V end was cut by 8 bases, the J end by 3 bases, with 13 bases between. The germline CDR1 and CDR2 sequences are LNHDA and SQIVND (reference sequence). The CDR3 loop spans 14 amino acids. CDR3 residues: CASGVREHTGELFF. The CDR3 DNA is TGTGCCAGTGGTGTCAGGGAACACACCGGGGAGCTGTTTTTT.

The chain is built from TRBV7-6 and TRBJ1-1; TRBD1 is a possible D gene (5 bases). CDR1 is SGHVS, CDR2 FNYEAQ, per germline. This CDR3 spans 17 amino acids. Trimming cost V 5 bases and J 1 base, with 20 bases left between them. The CDR3 DNA reads TGTGCCAGCAGCGCCCTCCGGCCGGGACCGAGGAACACTGAAGCTTTCTTT. It yields the protein CASSALRPGPRNTEAFF.

This clonotype was observed at least ten times. The chain has TRBV29-1 and TRBJ2-4; tentative D call: TRBD1 (6 bases). CDR3 length equals 11 residues. Trimming removed 7 bases from V and 7 bases from J, with 11 bases in between. CDR1 is SQVTM, CDR2 ANQGSEA, per germline. The CDR3 region has the DNA TGCAGCGCTACGCAGGGGAACATTCAGTACTTC. Its protein product is CSATQGNIQYF.

Many counts were recorded for this clonotype. The CDR3: CASSSGASGNTGELFF. For the CDR3, the DNA is TGTGCCAGTAGCTCCGGGGCCTCAGGAAACACCGGGGAGCTGTTTTTT. The rearrangement uses TRBV19 and TRBJ2-2; the D call may be TRBD1 or TRBD2 (5 bases each). The CDR3 runs to 16 residues. Germline V gives CDR1 LNHDA, CDR2 SQIVND (reference sequence). Trimming stripped 6 bases from V and 2 bases from J, with 16 bases between.

This clonotype was seen a few times. The chain is built from TRBV7-9 and TRBJ2-2, with unresolved D. The V end lost 3 bases, the J end lost 0 bases, and 8 bases lay between the germline ends. The CDR3 has 15 amino acids. From germline, CDR1 is SEHNR and CDR2 FQNEAQ (reference sequence). The CDR3 sequence is CASSFGKSNTGELFF. CDR3 DNA: TGTGCCAGCAGCTTTGGCAAATCGAACACCGGGGAGCTGTTTTTT. The full variable domain, rest sourced from reference TRBV7-9 and TRBJ2-2, is DTGVSQNPRHKITKRGQNVTFRCDPISEHNRLYWYRQTLGQGPEFLTYFQNEAQLEKSRLLSDRFSAERPKGSFSTLEIQRTEQGDSAMYLCASSFGKSNTGELFFGEGSRLTVL.

V is TRBV6-1 and J is TRBJ2-4; 8 bases map to TRBD2. The CDR3 consists of 14 residues. CDR1 and CDR2 (germline): MNHNS, SASEGT. V trimming: 6 bases; J trimming: 6 bases; junction bases outside the gene matches: 7. The CDR3 DNA follows: TGTGCCAGCAGCCATAGCGGGAAGGGAAACATTCAGTACTTC. This codes for CASSHSGKGNIQYF.

The chain is built from TRBV7-9 and TRBJ2-2; 7 bases are shared with TRBD2. Looked up from germline, CDR1 is SEHNR and CDR2 is FQNEAQ (reference sequence). Trimming cost V 1 base and J 4 bases; bases outside gene matches: 6. The CDR3 is made up of 16 amino acids. The CDR3 DNA sequence: TGTGCCAGCAGCTTAGGTCTGCGGGAGTTCACCGGGGAGCTGTTTTTT. This gives the protein CASSLGLREFTGELFF.